A single sample is the source of the 26 T cell receptor beta chains below, sequenced in a study of T cell changes during pregnancy in multiple sclerosis. TCRdb's table, derived via immunoSEQ multiplex PCR, lists solely in-frame clones and lacks some. Found here are some 20,000 clones, about 87% of them singletons; the top ten hold about 5.3%. The sequences come from CD8+ T cells from peripheral blood mononuclear cells, collected in the second trimester of pregnancy. The receptors originated from a female donor in good health, enrolled as a control in a pregnancy study.

V gene TRBV4-1 combines with J gene TRBJ2-3; D is ambiguous. V was trimmed by 1 base and J by 1 base, leaving 3 bases between them. Per germline, CDR1 MGHRA and CDR2 YSYEKL. The CDR3 totals 13 residues. CDR3 sequence (DNA): TGCGCCAGCAGCCAAGTCGGCACAGATACGCAGTATTTT. It translates to CASSQVGTDTQYF.

The chain employs TRBV6-5 and TRBJ1-1; D not resolved. Trimming removed 7 bases from V and 1 base from J, with 16 bases in between. Germline V gene lookup returns CDR1 MNHEY and CDR2 SVGAGI. The CDR3 covers 15 residues. The CDR3 loop is CASTLKEGSNTEAFF. Written as DNA, the CDR3 is TGTGCCAGCACCTTAAAGGAGGGATCGAACACTGAAGCTTTCTTT.

The gene calls are TRBV4-3 and TRBJ2-1; 8 bases fit TRBD2. The V segment lost 0 bases and the J segment 4 bases; nucleotides outside the gene matches: 5. This CDR3 spans 16 amino acids. Germline V gives CDR1 LGHNA, CDR2 YSLEER. The DNA for the CDR3 is TGCGCCAGCAGCCAAGAGGGAGCGGGGGCTTACAATGAGCAGTTCTTC. Amino acids: CASSQEGAGAYNEQFF.

This clone was seen a single time. The chain combines TRBV4-2 with TRBJ2-4, with 10 bases aligning to TRBD1. Per the germline V gene, CDR1 is LGHNA and CDR2 is YNFKEQ. V lost 2 bases, J lost 10 bases, and 11 bases stayed unmatched. The CDR3 sequence is 16 residues long. The CDR3 DNA sequence: TGTGCCAGCAGCCAATTGACAGGGGGCGAGCTAAAAATTCAGTACTTC. Its translation is CASSQLTGGELKIQYF.

J is TRBJ2-3 and V is TRBV9; D possibly corresponds to TRBD2 (5 bases). Germline V CDR1 and CDR2: SGDLS, YYNGEE. Between the trimmed V and J ends, which lost 5 bases and 4 bases, there was a span of 17 bases. The CDR3 sequence is 15 residues long. Here the CDR3 reads CASSDLPGNSDTQYF. DNA for the CDR3: TGTGCCAGCAGTGATCTGCCGGGAAATTCAGATACGCAGTATTTT.

The rearrangement joins TRBV4-2 to TRBJ1-4; D ambiguous. The CDR3 extends over 12 amino acids. Germline CDR1 reads LGHNA; CDR2 reads YNFKEQ. V lost 10 bases, J lost 8 bases, and 14 bases lay in between. This CDR3 is CATSSLGEKLFF. The CDR3 bases are TGTGCCACCTCCAGCCTCGGGGAAAAACTGTTTTTT.

This chain joins TRBV11-2 and TRBJ1-2, with a tentative D call TRBD1 (6 bases). V was clipped by 5 bases and J by 6 bases, with 19 bases between them. This CDR3 comprises 15 residues. Germline V gene lookup returns CDR1 SGHAT and CDR2 FQNNGV. The CDR3 spells CASSITPTGSDGYTF. In DNA, the CDR3 is TGTGCCAGCAGCATTACCCCGACAGGTTCTGATGGCTACACCTTC.

The V call is TRBV6-5, the J call TRBJ1-6, with D tentatively TRBD1 (5 bases). V was clipped by 2 bases and J by 5 bases, with 7 bases between them. The CDR3 covers 14 residues. Germline lookup yields CDR1 MNHEY and CDR2 SVGAGI. The CDR3 nucleotides are TGTGCCAGCAGTTACGGGGCTAATAATTCACCCCTCCACTTT. As protein: CASSYGANNSPLHF.

This chain connects TRBV15 to TRBJ1-2; no reliable D call. Germline V gene sequence: CDR1 LNHNV, CDR2 YYDKDF (reference sequence). V lost 0 bases and J lost 4, with 9 bases in between. This CDR3 spans 14 amino acids. The DNA of the CDR3 is TGTGCCACCAGCAGAGATTGGTCCGGCTATGGCTACACCTTC. This sequence encodes CATSRDWSGYGYTF.

The gene calls are TRBV27 and TRBJ1-2; D is possibly TRBD1 (6 bases). The CDR3 is made up of 16 amino acids. Per the germline V gene, CDR1 is MNHEY and CDR2 is SMNVEV (reference sequence). With 6 bases removed from V and 3 bases from J, the gap between germline ends came to 20 bases. The CDR3 protein is CASRYFSGGPDYGYTF. The CDR3 DNA reads as TGTGCCAGCAGATACTTTTCCGGGGGGCCGGACTATGGCTACACCTTC.

The CDR3 loop reads CASSERLAGAYEQYF. Here the CDR3 DNA reads TGTGCCAGCAGTGAAAGACTAGCGGGGGCCTACGAGCAGTACTTC. The V and J genes are TRBV6-1 and TRBJ2-7; 12 nucleotides match TRBD2. CDR3 length: 15 amino acids. After removal of 2 bases from V and 2 bases from J, the junction contained 1 base not matched to a gene. Germline values: CDR1 MNHNS, CDR2 SASEGT.

The J gene is TRBJ2-1, the V gene TRBV28; 8 bases line up with TRBD2. Germline-derived CDR1 and CDR2 are MDHEN and SYDVKM. Losses at the gene ends were 3 bases for V and 8 bases for J; bases not matched to a gene: 6. This CDR3 is 14 amino acids long. DNA of the CDR3: TGTGCCAGCAGTTTTGTTAGCGGGACCGATGAGCAGTTCTTC. This encodes CASSFVSGTDEQFF.

The rearrangement joins TRBV4-3 to TRBJ2-7; 7 positions match TRBD1. The germline V gene has CDR1 LGHNA and CDR2 YSLEER. The CDR3 is 15 amino acids. The V gene end was trimmed by 0 bases and the J gene end by 2 bases; junction bases not matched to a gene: 4. The CDR3 bases are TGCGCCAGCAGCCAAGAAGGGCAGGGGGCCTACGAGCAGTACTTC. Protein sequence: CASSQEGQGAYEQYF.

The rearrangement uses TRBV21-1 and TRBJ2-1; the DNA was not compared with TRBD1, the D call given in the table. TRBV21-1 counts as a pseudogene. The CDR3 contains 20 residues. CDR3 sequence (DNA): TGTGCCAGCAGCAAGGGACACTCGATTTCGGCGGGTTACTCCTACAATGAGCAGTTCTTC. This translates into CASSKGHSISAGYSYNEQFF.

The chain uses TRBV11-3 and TRBJ2-7, with a weak D call TRBD1 (6 bases). CDR3 size: 16 residues. From germline, CDR1 is SGHNT and CDR2 YENEEA. Trimming took off 1 base at V and 5 bases at J, with 18 bases between the two ends. CDR3 region: CASSLGEPGASHEQYF. For the CDR3, the DNA is TGTGCCAGCAGCTTAGGAGAGCCAGGGGCTAGCCACGAGCAGTACTTC.

The gene calls are TRBV9 and TRBJ1-3; possibly TRBD1 for D (6 bases). CDR3 length: 15 residues. Trimming took 3 bases from V and 0 from J, leaving 10 bases between them. Germline CDR1 is SGDLS and CDR2 is YYNGEE. In DNA, the CDR3 is TGTGCCAGCAGCGCCACAGGGAGCTCTGGAAACACCATATATTTT. Translating it yields CASSATGSSGNTIYF.

J is TRBJ1-1 and V is TRBV5-1; D call uncertain. Per the germline V gene, CDR1 is SGHRS and CDR2 is YFSETQ. CDR3 length: 12 amino acids. The V and J ends lost 3 bases and 2 bases respectively, with 5 bases between them. DNA for the CDR3: TGCGCCAGCAGCTCATCCAACACTGAAGCTTTCTTT. Its protein product is CASSSSNTEAFF. Together with reference TRBV5-1 and TRBJ1-1, the CDR3 gives the full variable domain: KAGVTQTPRYLIKTRGQQVTLSCSPISGHRSVSWYQQTPGQGLQFLFEYFSETQRNKGNFPGRFSGRQFSNSRSEMNVSTLELGDSALYLCASSSSNTEAFFGQGTRLTVV.

The chain uses TRBV5-6 and TRBJ1-1; weak D call: TRBD1 (5 bases). Germline V gives CDR1 SGHDT, CDR2 YYEEEE. Between the trimmed V and J ends, which lost 2 bases and 1 base, there was a span of 9 bases. This CDR3 spans 14 amino acids. The chain's CDR3 is CASSFREQNTEAFF. The DNA for the CDR3 is TGTGCCAGCAGCTTCAGGGAACAGAACACTGAAGCTTTCTTT. The full variable domain, completed using reference TRBV5-6 and TRBJ1-1, is DAGVTQSPTHLIKTRGQQVTLRCSPKSGHDTVSWYQQALGQGPQFIFQYYEEEERQRGNFPDRFSGHQFPNYSSELNVNALLLGDSALYLCASSFREQNTEAFFGQGTRLTVV.

The chain has TRBV27 and TRBJ2-1, with a possible D match to TRBD1 (5 bases). The germline V gene has CDR1 MNHEY and CDR2 SMNVEV (reference sequence). Trimming took off 0 bases at V and 2 bases at J, with 11 bases between the two ends. This CDR3 spans 16 amino acids. CDR3 residues: CASSLSQGTTYNEQFF. The CDR3 DNA reads as TGTGCCAGCAGTTTATCCCAGGGTACTACCTACAATGAGCAGTTCTTC.

The CDR3 is CASSLFPSGASNEQFF. CDR3 in DNA: TGTGCCAGCAGTTTATTCCCTAGCGGGGCTAGTAATGAGCAGTTCTTC. The chain has TRBV27 and TRBJ2-1, with TRBD2 matching over 9 bases. The CDR3 consists of 16 residues. V lost 1 base, J lost 7 bases, and 8 bases stayed unmatched. Looked up from germline, CDR1 is MNHEY and CDR2 is SMNVEV (reference sequence).

The chain uses TRBV27 and TRBJ2-5; TRBD2 might be the D (5 bases). Germline V gene sequence: CDR1 MNHEY, CDR2 SMNVEV (reference sequence). CDR3 length: 15 residues. The V end lost 7 bases, the J end lost 5 bases, and 20 bases lay between the germline ends. The CDR3 loop is CASKPDVGREETQYF. The CDR3 bases are TGTGCCAGCAAACCCGACGTGGGTAGGGAGGAGACCCAGTACTTC.

The chain combines TRBV5-1 with TRBJ2-2; unclear D gene. The V gene lost 1 base and the J gene lost 1 base, with 8 bases spanning the gap. Germline V gene lookup returns CDR1 SGHRS and CDR2 YFSETQ. The CDR3 has 15 amino acids. The CDR3 DNA reads TGCGCCAGCAGCTTGCAGGCTATGAACACCGGGGAGCTGTTTTTT. Its protein product is CASSLQAMNTGELFF.

The chain has TRBV28 and TRBJ2-7; no firm D call. CDR1 and CDR2 from the germline V gene are MDHEN and SYDVKM. Trimming shortened V by 4 bases and J by 0 bases, and 13 bases separated the two germline ends. The CDR3 spans 15 residues. The CDR3 loop is CASSYQFDNSYEQYF. For the CDR3, the DNA is TGTGCCAGCAGTTACCAGTTTGACAACTCCTACGAGCAGTACTTC.

CDR3 protein: CASSLGGDPYNEQFF. The CDR3 nucleotides are TGTGCCAGCAGCTTAGGGGGCGACCCCTACAATGAGCAGTTCTTC. The chain joins TRBV7-2 to TRBJ2-1; D is possibly TRBD1 (5 bases). CDR1 is SGHTA and CDR2 is FQGNSA in the germline V gene. Trimming shortened V by 1 base and J by 2 bases, and 9 bases separated the two germline ends. The CDR3 is 15 amino acids.

The chain carries TRBV25-1 and TRBJ1-6; D gene unclear. Germline V gives CDR1 MGHDK, CDR2 SYGVNS. The CDR3 length is 17 residues. Trimming pared 2 bases from V and 0 bases from J, leaving 11 bases between. The CDR3 DNA reads as TGTGCCAGCAGTGAAATTGAAGCTAGCTCCTATAATTCACCCCTCCACTTT. Residues: CASSEIEASSYNSPLHF.

The chain employs TRBV6-4 and TRBJ2-1; the D is unclear. The ends were cut back, 0 bases at V and 0 bases at J, with 3 bases in the middle. There are 14 residues in the CDR3. Germline-derived CDR1 and CDR2 are MRHNA and SNTAGT. The CDR3 bases are TGTGCCAGCAGTGACTCTAGCTCCTACAATGAGCAGTTCTTC. It is translated as CASSDSSSYNEQFF.